This T cell receptor (beta chain) was recovered during a study of T cells after posttransplantation cyclophosphamide. This clone was recorded many times. Its antigen is undetermined. Repertoires were generated with immunoSEQ multiplex PCR, while TCRdb's copy carries only in-frame clones and drops some. Sampling found tens of thousands of clones, none seen once. The related graft donor's blood sample was taken on the day of bone marrow donation. V lost 5 bases and J 3 bases, leaving 11 bases between the germline ends. Germline CDR1 SEHNR, CDR2 FQNEAQ (reference sequence). This CDR3 contains 14 residues. Notes on the study in general: Later post-transplant blood repertoires were often dominated by donor CD8+ memory clones.

This sequence joins TRBV7-9 and TRBJ1-5; TRBD1 might be the D (6 bases). This TCR derives from a man in his fifties in good health, CMV-negative, and a related stem cell transplant donor. The sequencing sample was made of PBMCs. The CDR3 spells CASSTYRDNQPQHF. CDR3 bases: TGTGCCAGCAGCACCTACAGGGACAATCAGCCCCAGCATTTT.